This is a list of T cell receptor beta chains from one sample in a study of blood T cell repertoires in COVID-19. This table comes from immunoSEQ multiplex PCR, and its TCRdb copy is limited to in-frame clones, with some not included. The repertoire holds under 250,000 clones, with about 86% as singletons. The sequenced sample was PBMCs or T cells enriched from blood (not recorded which). Source of these receptors: a woman aged 40-49 years with acute COVID-19. Both conserved end residues are part of each CDR3. D genes are given only for firm matches. Clone size appears in some rows only: once, few, many, or a class for an expanded clone.

D	size	V	J	DNA	CDR3
.	.	TRBV5-1	TRBJ2-3	TGCGCCAGCAGCAAAACACAGGGGGGGATATTCACAGATACGCAGTATTTT	CASSKTQGGIFTDTQYF
.	.	TRBV18	TRBJ2-7	TGTGCCAGCTCACCGGATACAGGGCTTTACGAGCAGTACTTC	CASSPDTGLYEQYF
.	.	TRBV9	TRBJ2-3	TGTGCCAGCAGCGTATCTCAGGGCGGCCGTGCCCCTAGCACAGATACGCAGTATTTT	CASSVSQGGRAPSTDTQYF
TRBD2	.	TRBV3-1/TRBV3-2	TRBJ2-1	TGTGCCAGCAGCCAAGAGGGTCTAGCGGGAAGTGAGCAGTTCTTC	CASSQEGLAGSEQFF
TRBD2	.	TRBV7-2	TRBJ2-7	TGTGCCAGCAGCCTAACTAGCGGGGGGCCCCTCCGCGAGCAGTACTTC	CASSLTSGGPLREQYF
TRBD2	.	TRBV18	TRBJ2-2	TGTGCCAGCTCACCCCGACTAGCGGGAGACGCCGGGGAGCTGTTTTTT	CASSPRLAGDAGELFF
.	.	TRBV18	TRBJ1-1	TGTGCCAGCTCACCATTTCAGGGGCTGAACACTGAAGCTTTCTTT	CASSPFQGLNTEAFF
TRBD1	.	TRBV6-5	TRBJ1-3	TGTGCCAGCAGGAGACAGGGTACTGGAAACACCATATATTTT	CASRRQGTGNTIYF
TRBD2	.	TRBV7-2	TRBJ2-3	TGTGCCAGCAGCTTAGTAAGGACTAGCGGGAGGAGCACAGATACGCAGTATTTT	CASSLVRTSGRSTDTQYF
TRBD2	.	TRBV28	TRBJ2-7	TGTGCCAGCTCTACGACGATGACTAGCGGGAGGTTCACCTACGAGCAGTACTTC	CASSTTMTSGRFTYEQYF
TRBD1	.	TRBV2	TRBJ2-7	TGTGCCGGGAACACAGGGGGAACCGGCGAGCAGTACTTC	CAGNTGGTGEQYF
TRBD1	.	TRBV9	TRBJ1-2	TGTGCCAGCAGCCCTAACAACGTCCAGGGGGCCGCTGGCTACACCTTC	CASSPNNVQGAAGYTF
TRBD2	.	TRBV24-1	TRBJ2-2	TGTGCCACCGAAACTAGCGCAGCCGGGGAGCTGTTTTTT	CATETSAAGELFF
TRBD2	.	TRBV4-2	TRBJ2-1	TGTGCCAGCAGCCAACCCCCTACTAGCGGGGGGCCGGTCTTC	CASSQPPTSGGPVF
.	.	TRBV11-2	TRBJ2-7	TGTGCCAGCAGCCCCCGTTCGGTGTCCTACGAGCAGTACTTC	CASSPRSVSYEQYF
TRBD2	few	TRBV2	TRBJ2-7	TGTGCCAGCAGGACGCCTAGCGGGACCCTTTACGAGCAGTACTTC	CASRTPSGTLYEQYF
TRBD2	.	TRBV6-5	TRBJ2-5	TGTGCCAGCAGGGGGAGGGGAGAGACCCAGTACTTC	CASRGRGETQYF
TRBD1	.	TRBV28	TRBJ1-2	TGTGCCAGCAGTTTAAGGGGACAGGGGTACTATGGCTACACCTTC	CASSLRGQGYYGYTF
TRBD1	once	TRBV6-5	TRBJ2-7	TGTGCCAGCAGTTACTCCTGGGACAGGGTCCACGAGCAGTACTTC	CASSYSWDRVHEQYF
.	once	TRBV6-5	TRBJ2-7	TGTGCCAGCAGTTACTCGAACAGGGTCCACGAGCAGTACTTC	CASSYSNRVHEQYF
.	once	TRBV3-1/TRBV3-2	TRBJ2-2	TGTGCCAGCAGCCAACAGGGCGGGGAGCTGTTTTTT	CASSQQGGELFF
TRBD1	.	TRBV19	TRBJ1-1	TGTGCCAGTAGTCCGCCCAGACAGGGGGCGCGGGGAGCTTTCTTT	CASSPPRQGARGAFF
.	.	TRBV27	TRBJ1-6	TGTGCCAGCAGACTAACGACAGGTGGGAATTCACCCCTCCACTTT	CASRLTTGGNSPLHF
.	.	TRBV4-1	TRBJ1-5	TGCGCCAGCAGCCAAATCACGAGGGTTGGGAGCAATCAGCCCCAGCATTTT	CASSQITRVGSNQPQHF
TRBD1	.	TRBV10-3	TRBJ1-5	TGTGCCATCAGTGAGTCAGGGGGCAGCAATCAGCCCCAGCATTTT	CAISESGGSNQPQHF
.	.	TRBV2	TRBJ2-7	TGTGCCAGTAAAACAGGTCCCCACTGGCAGTACTTC	CASKTGPHWQYF
.	.	TRBV9	TRBJ1-2	TGTGCCAGCAGCGTGTCGAGGAACAGGGTTGACTATGGCTACACCTTC	CASSVSRNRVDYGYTF
.	.	TRBV29-1	TRBJ2-7	TGCAGCGTTGAAATTCTAGGGAACAGGGCCTACGAGCAGTACTTC	CSVEILGNRAYEQYF
TRBD1	few	TRBV11-3	TRBJ1-6	TGTGCCAGCAGCAGAGACAGGGTTTCACCCCTCCACTTT	CASSRDRVSPLHF
.	.	TRBV18	TRBJ2-7	TGTGCCAGCTCACCCAGCGGCATTATCTACGAGCAGTACTTC	CASSPSGIIYEQYF
.	once	TRBV6-2/TRBV6-3	TRBJ2-7	TGTGCCAGCAGCCCAGGCCGGGCGGGCCGCGAGCAGTACTTC	CASSPGRAGREQYF
.	.	TRBV6-1	TRBJ2-2	TGTGCCAGCAGTGAGGGGGGGAACACCGGGGAGCTGTTTTTT	CASSEGGNTGELFF
.	.	TRBV11-2	TRBJ2-5	TGTGCCAGCAGCGCCTACAGGGTCCCGGTGGAGACCCAGTACTTC	CASSAYRVPVETQYF
TRBD1	.	TRBV5-5	TRBJ2-7	TGTGCCAGCAGCTTGGGCCAGGGGGTGTACGAGCAGTACTTC	CASSLGQGVYEQYF
.	.	TRBV3-1/TRBV3-2	TRBJ2-5	TGTGCCAGCAGCCAACCATTTGTGCGGCCCTTCCAAGAGACCCAGTACTTC	CASSQPFVRPFQETQYF
TRBD2	.	TRBV7-2	TRBJ2-1	TGTGCCAGCAGCTTAGGTTCGGGGGGATTTAATGAGCAGTTCTTC	CASSLGSGGFNEQFF
TRBD2	.	TRBV28	TRBJ2-7	TGTGCCAGCCTCTCCGGAGCGGGAGGGTTGTACGAGCAGTACTTC	CASLSGAGGLYEQYF
TRBD2	many	TRBV4-1	TRBJ2-5	TGCGCCAGCAGCCGTCAGCGGGAGGGGGAGACCCAGTACTTC	CASSRQREGETQYF
.	few	TRBV7-9	TRBJ2-6	TGTGCCAGCAGCAGGGACTTTTCTGGGGCCAACGTCCTGACTTTC	CASSRDFSGANVLTF
TRBD2	.	TRBV7-2	TRBJ2-2	TGTGCCAGCAGCTTCGGGGGGACCGGGGAGCTGTTTTTT	CASSFGGTGELFF
TRBD1	.	TRBV24-1	TRBJ1-2	TGTGCCACCAGTGAGGGGACAGGTTATGGCTACACCTTC	CATSEGTGYGYTF
TRBD1	.	TRBV27	TRBJ2-7	TGTGCCAGCAGTTATCGGGACAGGGGGTTCGAGCAGTACTTC	CASSYRDRGFEQYF
TRBD1	.	TRBV5-8	TRBJ1-1	TGTGCCAGCGCACAGGACAGGCTAATGAACACTGAAGCTTTCTTT	CASAQDRLMNTEAFF
.	few	TRBV12-3/TRBV12-4	TRBJ1-2	TGTGCCAGCAGTTTATCCGCTAACTATGGCTACACCTTC	CASSLSANYGYTF
.	.	TRBV5-6	TRBJ1-6	TGTGCCAGCAGCTTGGGGGGGACAACTCGTGCGAATTCACCCCTCCACTTT	CASSLGGTTRANSPLHF
.	.	TRBV3-1/TRBV3-2	TRBJ1-1	TGTGCCAGCAGCTCCTCGGGGGTGAGCACTGAAGCTTTCTTT	CASSSSGVSTEAFF
.	few	TRBV27	TRBJ2-2	TGTGCCAGCAGTCTTAGAACCGGGGAGCTGTTTTTT	CASSLRTGELFF
.	few	TRBV13	TRBJ2-2	TGTGCCAGCAGCCTAACCGGGACACACACCGGGGAGCTGTTTTTT	CASSLTGTHTGELFF
.	.	TRBV5-1	TRBJ2-2	TGCGCCAGCAGCTTGACGGGCCAGCGGGCCGGGGAGCTGTTTTTT	CASSLTGQRAGELFF
.	.	TRBV7-9	TRBJ2-4	TGTGCCAGCAGCGCACTAACAGGGCAGGGAAACATTCAGTACTTC	CASSALTGQGNIQYF
.	.	TRBV12-5	TRBJ1-1	TGTGCTAGTGGTTTAGGGGACACCCGGGGTACTGAAGCTTTCTTT	CASGLGDTRGTEAFF